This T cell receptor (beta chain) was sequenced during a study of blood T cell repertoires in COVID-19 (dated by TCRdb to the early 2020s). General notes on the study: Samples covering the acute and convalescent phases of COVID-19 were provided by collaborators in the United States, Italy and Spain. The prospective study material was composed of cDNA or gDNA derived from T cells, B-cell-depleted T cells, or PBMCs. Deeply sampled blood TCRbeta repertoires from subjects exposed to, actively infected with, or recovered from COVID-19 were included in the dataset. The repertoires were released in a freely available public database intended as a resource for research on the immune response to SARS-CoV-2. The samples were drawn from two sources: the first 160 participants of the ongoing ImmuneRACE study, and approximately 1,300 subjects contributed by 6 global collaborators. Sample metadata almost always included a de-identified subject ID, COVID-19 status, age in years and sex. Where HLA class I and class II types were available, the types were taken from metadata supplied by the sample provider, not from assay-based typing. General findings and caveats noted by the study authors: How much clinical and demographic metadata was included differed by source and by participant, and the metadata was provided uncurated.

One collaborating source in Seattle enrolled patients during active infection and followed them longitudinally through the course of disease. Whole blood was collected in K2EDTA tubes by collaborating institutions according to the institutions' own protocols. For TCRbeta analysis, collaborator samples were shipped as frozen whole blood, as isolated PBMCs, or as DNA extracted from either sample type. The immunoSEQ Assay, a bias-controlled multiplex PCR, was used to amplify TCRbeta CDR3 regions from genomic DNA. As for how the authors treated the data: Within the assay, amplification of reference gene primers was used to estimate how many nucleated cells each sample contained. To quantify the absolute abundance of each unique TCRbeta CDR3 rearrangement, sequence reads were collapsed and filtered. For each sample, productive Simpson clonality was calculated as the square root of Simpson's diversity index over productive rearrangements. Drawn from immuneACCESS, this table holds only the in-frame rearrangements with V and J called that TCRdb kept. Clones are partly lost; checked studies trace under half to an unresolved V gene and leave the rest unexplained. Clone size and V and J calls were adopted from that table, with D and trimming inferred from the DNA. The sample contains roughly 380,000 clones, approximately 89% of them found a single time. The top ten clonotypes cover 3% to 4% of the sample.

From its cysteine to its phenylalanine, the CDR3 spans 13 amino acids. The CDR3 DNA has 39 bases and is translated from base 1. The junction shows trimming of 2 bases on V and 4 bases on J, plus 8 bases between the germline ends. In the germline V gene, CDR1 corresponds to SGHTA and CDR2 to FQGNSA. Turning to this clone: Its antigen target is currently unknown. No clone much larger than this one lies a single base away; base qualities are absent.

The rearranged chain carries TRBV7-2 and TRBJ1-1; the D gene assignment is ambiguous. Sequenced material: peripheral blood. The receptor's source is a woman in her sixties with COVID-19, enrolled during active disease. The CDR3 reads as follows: CASSLFEFTEAFF. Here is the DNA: TGTGCCAGCAGCTTATTTGAGTTCACTGAAGCTTTCTTT.